The 28 T cell receptor beta chains below come from one sample, sequenced in a study of identical twins (dated by TCRdb to 2016 to 2017). The library was generated by 5' RACE. The data were produced on an Illumina HiSeq 2000. TCRdb trimmed public reads at Q25 via fastp, called clones via MiXCR and kept in-frame beta chains. CDR3 protein sequences are deduplicated, and each keeps its most common genes and DNA. The sample table holds roughly 690,000 distinct CDR3 sequences, of which approximately 6% were seen once. Roughly 1.6% of the sample rests with the top ten. The specimen sequenced was naive T cells sorted from blood. This specimen's cell subset or site label, interpreted: cells isolated with a human naive T-cell isolation kit. All receptors derive from a man younger than 35 in good health.

This clonotype was seen a few times. This chain uses TRBV6-2 or TRBV6-3 with TRBJ2-4, with 10 nucleotides matching TRBD2. There are 16 residues in the CDR3. The trim removed 2 bases at V and 7 bases at J, leaving 8 bases unmatched. From germline, CDR1 is MNHEY and CDR2 SVGEGT. The CDR3 DNA reads as TGTGCCAGCAGTTACGGACTAGCGGCCGGAGTGAACATTCAGTACTTC. This encodes CASSYGLAAGVNIQYF.

This chain joins TRBV6-2 or TRBV6-3 and TRBJ2-1, with 15 nucleotides matching TRBD2. The V segment lost 7 bases and the J segment 7 bases; nucleotides outside the gene matches: 8. This CDR3 region has 16 residues. Germline V gives CDR1 MNHEY, CDR2 SVGEGT. The CDR3 region has the DNA TGTGCCAGCACTCGAAGGACTAGCGGGAGGGAAAATGAGCAGTTCTTC. Residues: CASTRRTSGRENEQFF.

On this clonotype: A much larger clone is a single base away; this may be a read error. The rearrangement links TRBV6-6 to TRBJ2-3; no firm D call. Trimming took off 1 base at V and 4 bases at J, with 3 bases between the two ends. The CDR3 totals 12 residues. CDR1 and CDR2 from the germline V gene are MNHNY and SVGAGI (reference sequence). The CDR3 DNA reads as TGTGCCAGCAGTTACTTACCAGATACGCAGTATTTT. This gives the protein CASSYLPDTQYF.

The gene calls are TRBV11-1 and TRBJ2-1, with 12 positions matching TRBD2. The CDR3 extends over 19 amino acids. V was clipped by 4 bases and J by 1 base; unmatched bases: 11. CDR1 SGHAT and CDR2 FQDESV come from the germline V gene (reference sequence). The CDR3 reads CASSSGLAGSLGSYNEQFF. Written as DNA, the CDR3 is TGTGCCAGCAGCTCCGGACTAGCGGGATCCCTCGGGTCCTACAATGAGCAGTTCTTC.

This rearrangement joins TRBV29-1 to TRBJ1-1; 11 positions agree with TRBD1. The germline CDR1 and CDR2 sequences are SQVTM and ANQGSEA. The CDR3 covers 15 residues. The trim removed 3 bases at V and 5 bases at J, leaving 8 bases unmatched. The CDR3 nucleotides are TGCAGCGTTGAGGGGGGGACAGGGGGTCGTACTGAAGCTTTCTTT. The encoded protein is CSVEGGTGGRTEAFF.

This clonotype was detected a few times. This chain joins TRBV5-1 and TRBJ2-1; the match to TRBD2 covers 8 bases. CDR3 size: 16 residues. J lost 5 bases, V lost 0 bases, and 7 bases had no gene match. Germline lookup yields CDR1 SGHRS and CDR2 YFSETQ. The CDR3 loop is CASSLDKREYHNEQFF. The CDR3 nucleotides are TGCGCCAGCAGCTTGGATAAGCGGGAGTACCACAATGAGCAGTTCTTC.

The CDR3 protein is CASSETSNTGELFF. CDR3 DNA sequence: TGTGCCAGCTCAGAGACTTCGAACACCGGGGAGCTGTTTTTT. The rearrangement uses TRBV18 and TRBJ2-2, with unresolved D. This CDR3 contains 14 residues. Trimming shortened V by 5 bases and J by 0 bases, and 7 bases separated the two germline ends. The germline V gene encodes CDR1 KGHSH and CDR2 LQKENI.

This clonotype turned up a few times. The chain links TRBV10-3 to TRBJ2-1, with unresolved D. Germline lookup yields CDR1 ENHRY and CDR2 SYGVKD. Trimming pared 2 bases from V and 2 bases from J, leaving 13 bases between. This CDR3 region has 16 residues. The CDR3 DNA reads as TGTGCCATCAGTGAGAAAAAGGACCCGGCCTACAATGAGCAGTTCTTC. It translates to CAISEKKDPAYNEQFF.

There are a few counts of this clonotype. The V gene is TRBV5-1, the J gene TRBJ1-1, with 9 bases fitting TRBD1. Germline V gives CDR1 SGHRS, CDR2 YFSETQ. The CDR3 consists of 17 residues. With V trimmed by 3 bases and J by 0 bases, 9 bases remained unmatched. The CDR3 bases are TGCGCCAGCAGCTCCCTGGACAGGGGCCCGATGAACACTGAAGCTTTCTTT. This sequence encodes CASSSLDRGPMNTEAFF. The variable domain in full, completed from reference TRBV5-1 and TRBJ1-1, reads KAGVTQTPRYLIKTRGQQVTLSCSPISGHRSVSWYQQTPGQGLQFLFEYFSETQRNKGNFPGRFSGRQFSNSRSEMNVSTLELGDSALYLCASSSLDRGPMNTEAFFGQGTRLTVV.

This chain links TRBV7-2 with TRBJ2-7, with D possibly TRBD1 on 6 matching bases. Trimming took off 4 bases at V and 4 bases at J, with 11 bases between the two ends. The CDR3 sequence is 13 residues long. Looked up from germline, CDR1 is SGHTA and CDR2 is FQGNSA. The CDR3 nucleotides are TGTGCCAGCAGCTCGCGGACAGCGTACGAGCAGTACTTC. As protein: CASSSRTAYEQYF.

This clonotype was seen repeatedly, ten times or more. V and J are TRBV5-1 and TRBJ2-1; 7 bases are shared with TRBD2. CDR1 SGHRS and CDR2 YFSETQ come from the germline V gene. The V gene end was trimmed by 0 bases and the J gene end by 1 base; junction bases not matched to a gene: 7. CDR3 length: 17 amino acids. The CDR3 nucleotides are TGCGCCAGCAGCTTGGTTACTCAGCGGGGTTCCTACAATGAGCAGTTCTTC. This encodes CASSLVTQRGSYNEQFF. Full variable domain (missing parts from reference TRBV5-1 and TRBJ2-1): KAGVTQTPRYLIKTRGQQVTLSCSPISGHRSVSWYQQTPGQGLQFLFEYFSETQRNKGNFPGRFSGRQFSNSRSEMNVSTLELGDSALYLCASSLVTQRGSYNEQFFGPGTRLTVL.

In this sample, this clonotype turned up many times. The chain carries TRBV30 and TRBJ2-1, with D perhaps matching TRBD2 (6 bases). Germline V gene data show CDR1 as GTSNPN and CDR2 as SVGIG (reference sequence). There are 14 residues in the CDR3. Trimming took off 2 bases at V and 0 bases at J, with 8 bases between the two ends. The CDR3 protein is CAWSRGSSYNEQFF. The CDR3 DNA is TGTGCCTGGAGTCGGGGGAGCTCCTACAATGAGCAGTTCTTC.

This clonotype appeared many times. This sequence joins TRBV5-1 and TRBJ2-1, with 15 bases lining up with TRBD2. This CDR3 region has 17 residues. The V and J ends lost 2 bases and 5 bases, in that order; junction bases with no gene match: 5. Germline CDR1 and CDR2: SGHRS and YFSETQ. CDR3 region: CASSFEGLAGGHNEQFF. DNA for the CDR3: TGCGCCAGCAGCTTCGAGGGACTAGCGGGAGGTCACAATGAGCAGTTCTTC. Full variable domain (outside the CDR3, taken from reference TRBV5-1 and TRBJ2-1): KAGVTQTPRYLIKTRGQQVTLSCSPISGHRSVSWYQQTPGQGLQFLFEYFSETQRNKGNFPGRFSGRQFSNSRSEMNVSTLELGDSALYLCASSFEGLAGGHNEQFFGPGTRLTVL.

This clonotype was detected a few times. The CDR3 bases are TGTGCCAGCAGCTTAGCGCGGGGGGGTTGGGAGACCCAGTACTTC. The encoded protein is CASSLARGGWETQYF. The rearrangement uses TRBV7-9 and TRBJ2-5, with 9 bases fitting TRBD2. The germline V gene encodes CDR1 SEHNR and CDR2 FQNEAQ (reference sequence). J was trimmed by 5 bases and V by 0 bases; bases with no gene match: 4. The CDR3 has 15 residues.

This clonotype appeared many times. The rearrangement joins TRBV5-1 to TRBJ2-1; tentative D call: TRBD1 (5 bases). Germline lookup yields CDR1 SGHRS and CDR2 YFSETQ. V was clipped by 5 bases and J by 9 bases, with 15 bases between them. This CDR3 comprises 13 residues. DNA for the CDR3: TGCGCCAGCAGGCCGACAGTTCCTCCTGAGCAGTTCTTC. Its translation: CASRPTVPPEQFF.

This clonotype was counted many times. The rearrangement joins TRBV12-3 or TRBV12-4 to TRBJ2-1; D ambiguous. Trimming removed 3 bases from V and 10 bases from J, with 13 bases in between. This CDR3 contains 13 residues. CDR3 DNA: TGTGCCAGCAGTTTGCGCGCAGTTGGGGAGCAGTTCTTC. Translation gives CASSLRAVGEQFF.

On this clonotype itself: The junction departs from the called germline gene at one end, perhaps through a read error. This chain links TRBV7-2 with TRBJ2-3; TRBD1 might be the D (6 bases). The CDR3 contains 15 residues. Germline loops: CDR1 SGHTA, CDR2 FQGNSA. CDR3 residues: CVSRAGDRMPDTQYF. CDR3 in DNA: TGTGTCAGCAGGGCCGGAGACAGGATGCCAGATACGCAGTATTTT.

This clonotype has just a few counts. This chain links TRBV11-2 with TRBJ2-1; D possibly uses TRBD1 or TRBD2 (6 bases each). V lost 5 bases, J lost 8 bases, and 22 bases lay in between. CDR1 SGHAT and CDR2 FQNNGV come from the germline V gene. The CDR3 runs to 16 residues. The CDR3 coding sequence is TGTGCCAGCAGCCTGCGCTCTGGGGGGACAAGCGATGAGCAGTTCTTC. This gives the protein CASSLRSGGTSDEQFF.

This clonotype was observed at least ten times. This chain joins TRBV25-1 and TRBJ1-1; the D is unclear. CDR3 length: 16 amino acids. Trimming removed 1 base at V and 2 bases at J, with 14 bases between. Germline V gives CDR1 MGHDK, CDR2 SYGVNS. The CDR3 region has the DNA TGTGCCAGCAGTGAATGGTCGAGCCCCGTAAACACTGAAGCTTTCTTT. Encoded protein: CASSEWSSPVNTEAFF. Variable domain in full (rest from reference TRBV25-1 and TRBJ1-1): EADIYQTPRYLVIGTGKKITLECSQTMGHDKMYWYQQDPGMELHLIHYSYGVNSTEKGDLSSESTVSRIRTEHFPLTLESARPSHTSQYLCASSEWSSPVNTEAFFGQGTRLTVV.

In its sample, this clonotype was seen many times. The chain has TRBV4-2 and TRBJ2-2, with 8 bases matching TRBD2. V lost 2 bases and J lost 0; bases outside the gene matches: 5. This CDR3 contains 17 residues. CDR1 is LGHNA, CDR2 YNFKEQ, per germline. The chain's CDR3 is CASSQSVGRANTGELFF. The CDR3 nucleotides read TGTGCCAGCAGCCAAAGCGTCGGGAGGGCGAACACCGGGGAGCTGTTTTTT.

In this sample, this clonotype turned up many times. The chain carries TRBV11-2 and TRBJ2-1; TRBD1 matches 9 bases. Germline V gene data show CDR1 as SGHAT and CDR2 as FQNNGV. The CDR3 spans 15 residues. V was pared by 5 bases and J by 8 bases, with 10 bases of the junction left unmatched. The CDR3 DNA is TGTGCCAGCAGCCCCACTGGACAGGGGTGGGATGAGCAGTTCTTC. Its protein product is CASSPTGQGWDEQFF.

The chain is built from TRBV25-1 and TRBJ1-1; no firm D call. The CDR3 is made up of 15 amino acids. CDR1 and CDR2 (germline): MGHDK, SYGVNS. The V gene lost 6 bases and the J gene lost 4 bases, with 18 bases spanning the gap. The CDR3 sequence: CASRSGNGRGTEAFF. The DNA of the CDR3 is TGTGCCAGCAGAAGCGGGAACGGACGAGGCACTGAAGCTTTCTTT.

This clonotype was counted at least ten times. The chain employs TRBV12-3 or TRBV12-4 and TRBJ2-5; 9 bases agree with TRBD2. The ends lost 6 bases at V and 3 bases at J; junction bases unmatched: 11. This CDR3 is built from 16 residues. Written as DNA, the CDR3 is TGTGCCAGCAGCCTTCAGATAGCGGGAGATGAAGAGACCCAGTACTTC. The encoded protein is CASSLQIAGDEETQYF.

This clonotype was detected only a few times. V gene TRBV14 combines with J gene TRBJ2-1; tentative D call: TRBD1 (6 bases). Per germline, CDR1 SGHDN and CDR2 FVKESK. The CDR3 totals 14 residues. V lost 4 bases and J lost 5, with 12 bases in between. CDR3 region: CASSPNRANNEQFF. CDR3 nucleotides: TGTGCCAGCAGCCCTAACAGGGCCAACAATGAGCAGTTCTTC. Full variable domain (remainder filled in from reference TRBV14 and TRBJ2-1): EAGVTQFPSHSVIEKGQTVTLRCDPISGHDNLYWYRRVMGKEIKFLLHFVKESKQDESGMPNNRFLAERTGGTYSTLKVQPAELEDSGVYFCASSPNRANNEQFFGPGTRLTVL.

The CDR3, as DNA: TGTGCCAGCAGTGTACAGGGCAACTATGGCTACACCTTC. Translating gives CASSVQGNYGYTF. V is TRBV12-3 or TRBV12-4 and J is TRBJ1-2; tentatively, D is TRBD1 (6 bases). CDR3 length: 13 amino acids. The V end lost 5 bases, the J end lost 2 bases, and 9 bases lay between the germline ends.

The rearrangement joins TRBV18 to TRBJ1-5; D uncertain. V was clipped by 2 bases and J by 5 bases, with 7 bases between them. In germline, CDR1 is KGHSH, CDR2 LQKENI. This CDR3 comprises 13 residues. The CDR3 sequence: CASSPYRDQPQHF. For the CDR3, the DNA is TGTGCCAGCTCACCATATAGGGATCAGCCCCAGCATTTT.

This clonotype has ten or more counts. V is TRBV10-3 and J is TRBJ2-3; possible D gene TRBD2, 5 bases. V shed 3 bases and J shed 3 bases, with 10 bases lying between them. The V gene's germline CDR1 is ENHRY and CDR2 SYGVKD. The CDR3 runs 14 residues. CDR3 nucleotides: TGTGCCATCAGTGACGAGGGAGAGACAGATACGCAGTATTTT. This gives the protein CAISDEGETDTQYF.

This clonotype was observed at least ten times. This chain connects TRBV27 to TRBJ1-1; D unresolved. This CDR3 contains 14 residues. V shed 5 bases and J shed 0 bases, with 10 bases lying between them. The V gene's germline CDR1 is MNHEY and CDR2 SMNVEV (reference sequence). The CDR3 loop reads CASSLGPMNTEAFF. CDR3 nucleotide sequence: TGTGCCAGCAGTCTCGGTCCCATGAACACTGAAGCTTTCTTT.